The 5 T cell receptor beta chains below were found in one sample sequenced in a study of T cell repertoires in cytomegalovirus infection. The antigens for these receptors are not known. TCRdb re-called the reads through MiXCR, storing one row per CDR3 protein. The table lists around 900,000 distinct CDR3 sequences, less than 40% of them singletons. The input for sequencing was cultured CD8+ T cells from PBMCs, taken from culture after CMV antigen stimulation. Every receptor here comes from a human donor in good health (CMV status not recorded). Some clones in this sample may be carry-over from other donors' samples.

The table lists this clonotype with a few counts. This CDR3 is CAILGPRAGGTGELFF. The CDR3 bases are TGTGCCATTCTAGGCCCCCGGGCAGGGGGCACCGGGGAGCTGTTTTTT. This chain connects TRBV12-3 or TRBV12-4 to TRBJ2-2, with 7 bases lining up with TRBD1. This CDR3 comprises 16 residues. Trimming took 10 bases from V and 4 from J; bases not matched to a gene: 15.

This clonotype was counted once. This chain uses TRBV25-1 with TRBJ1-5; maybe TRBD1 (5 bases). From germline, CDR1 is MGHDK and CDR2 SYGVNS. The CDR3 sequence is 15 residues long. Trimming removed 2 bases at V and 5 bases at J, with 13 bases between. The chain's CDR3 is CASSEEGAGDQPQHF. As DNA, the CDR3 is TGTGCCAGCAGTGAAGAAGGGGCCGGGGATCAGCCCCAGCATTTT.

In its sample, this clonotype was seen a few times. The gene calls are TRBV7-4 and TRBJ1-5; D is unclear. Trimming removed 1 base at V and 11 bases at J, with 9 bases between. This CDR3 has 12 residues. Germline CDR1 reads SGHVT; CDR2 reads SQSDAQ. In nucleotides, the CDR3 is TGTGCCAGCAGCTTAGGGGCTTCGACCCAGCATTTT. Residues: CASSLGASTQHF.

In this sample, this clonotype turned up many times. V is TRBV5-5 and J is TRBJ2-3; the D is unclear. CDR1 and CDR2 from the germline V gene are SGHKS and YYEKEE (reference sequence). The CDR3 length is 17 residues. The V and J ends lost 4 bases and 2 bases respectively, with 20 bases between them. In DNA form, the CDR3 reads TGTGCCAGCAGCATGAAGACCTCGCCTCCTCCCACAGATACGCAGTATTTT. It encodes CASSMKTSPPPTDTQYF.

This chain uses TRBV2 with TRBJ1-5; 8 bases are a match to TRBD1. J gave up 4 bases and V 11 bases, and 10 bases lay outside the gene matches. Germline CDR1 is SNHLY and CDR2 is FYNNEI. The CDR3 spans 14 residues. This chain's CDR3 is CAGADRGQNQPQHF. The CDR3 DNA is TGTGCCGGTGCAGACAGGGGCCAAAATCAGCCCCAGCATTTT.